The 30 T cell receptor beta chains below were found in one sample sequenced in a study of control samples from healthy donors and cancer patients. Sequencing was performed with immunoSEQ multiplex PCR; in TCRdb, only in-frame clones are kept and a portion is missing. The sample consists of 90,000 to 110,000 clones, approximately 90% of them appearing once. Sequencing used blood. Receptors were obtained from a woman in her forties or fifties in good health.

On this clone: The germline gene is not matched at one end of the junction; a read error may be the cause. J is TRBJ1-4 and V is TRBV6-5; D not resolved. Germline CDR1 is MNHEY and CDR2 is SVGAGI. This CDR3 has 14 amino acids. This CDR3 is CVSSPGQFVEKLFF. CDR3 DNA: TGTGTCAGCAGTCCCGGGCAGTTTGTTGAAAAACTGTTTTTT.

The V call is TRBV19, the J call TRBJ2-2; no definite D call. Germline assignment: CDR1 LNHDA and CDR2 SQIVND (reference sequence). Trimming pared 8 bases from V and 6 bases from J, leaving 13 bases between. The CDR3 covers 13 residues. CDR3 in amino acids: CASALSGPGELFF. The CDR3 nucleotides are TGTGCCAGTGCCCTTTCGGGTCCCGGGGAGCTGTTTTTT.

This clone is a singleton in its sample. This chain joins TRBV5-1 and TRBJ1-5; TRBD1 aligns across 9 bases. The CDR3 has 14 residues. V was clipped by 4 bases and J by 6 bases; unmatched bases: 5. In germline, CDR1 is SGHRS, CDR2 YFSETQ. The CDR3 here is CASSPGTGTQPQHF. The CDR3 coding sequence is TGCGCCAGCAGCCCCGGGACAGGGACTCAGCCCCAGCATTTT.

The chain has TRBV20-1 and TRBJ2-1; TRBD2 matches at 10 bases. CDR1 DFQATT and CDR2 SNEGSKA come from the germline V gene (reference sequence). The length of the CDR3 is 15 residues. The V and J ends lost 5 bases and 1 base, in that order; junction bases with no gene match: 5. DNA of the CDR3: TGCAGTGCTGGTGGGACTAGCGTTTCCTACAATGAGCAGTTCTTC. It codes for CSAGGTSVSYNEQFF.

This clone was seen a handful of times. The chain links TRBV9 to TRBJ1-6, with 8 bases that match TRBD1. The CDR3 covers 16 residues. Trimming removed 4 bases from V and 9 bases from J; junction bases left unmatched: 12. CDR1 and CDR2 (germline): SGDLS, YYNGEE. The CDR3 here is CASSSSGQGRVSPLHF. CDR3 in DNA: TGTGCCAGCAGCTCATCTGGACAGGGTAGAGTTTCACCCCTCCACTTT.

The chain links TRBV2 to TRBJ1-6, with D possibly matching TRBD1 (6 bases). CDR1 is SNHLY, CDR2 FYNNEI, per germline. Trimming stripped 3 bases from V and 6 bases from J, with 15 bases between. This CDR3 is 16 amino acids long. The CDR3 DNA sequence: TGTGCCAGCAGTGAGTTTGCAGGGGTGGGTAATTCACCCCTCCACTTT. It yields the protein CASSEFAGVGNSPLHF. The whole variable domain, remainder taken from reference TRBV2 and TRBJ1-6, is EPEVTQTPSHQVTQMGQEVILRCVPISNHLYFYWYRQILGQKVEFLVSFYNNEISEKSEIFDDQFSVERPDGSNFTLKIRSTKLEDSAMYFCASSEFAGVGNSPLHFGNGTRLTVT.

About this clone itself: Mismatch with germline at one junction end may stem from a read error. This rearrangement joins TRBV25-1 to TRBJ1-2; possibly TRBD1 for D (6 bases). This CDR3 has 14 residues. Germline CDR1 MGHDK, CDR2 SYGVNS. Here the CDR3 reads CASRESLGATGYTF. The CDR3 DNA follows: TGTGCCAGCAGGGAATCTTTGGGGGCTACTGGCTACACCTTC.

The rearrangement uses TRBV3-1 (or the pseudogene TRBV3-2) and TRBJ2-3; 7 bases match TRBD2. This CDR3 contains 13 residues. The V gene's germline CDR1 is LGHDT and CDR2 YNNKEL (reference sequence). With V trimmed by 5 bases and J by 5 bases, 4 bases remained unmatched. The CDR3 sequence: CASSELAGDTQYF. The CDR3 bases are TGTGCCAGCAGCGAATTAGCGGGAGATACGCAGTATTTT.

V gene TRBV5-4 combines with J gene TRBJ1-1; unclear D gene. The germline V gene encodes CDR1 SGHNT and CDR2 YYREEE (reference sequence). Trimming removed 0 bases at V and 1 base at J, with 4 bases between. The CDR3 extends over 13 amino acids. The CDR3 loop is CASSLEWNTEAFF. CDR3 nucleotides: TGTGCCAGCAGCTTGGAGTGGAACACTGAAGCTTTCTTT.

This clone was counted only a few times. This sequence joins TRBV7-9 and TRBJ1-1; D is unclear. CDR1 and CDR2 from the germline V gene are SEHNR and FQNEAQ (reference sequence). This CDR3 spans 15 amino acids. Trimming cost V 5 bases and J 5 bases, with 18 bases left between them. CDR3 DNA sequence: TGTGCCAGCAGCCTCCTGGGGAACCTCGCTACTGAAGCTTTCTTT. Its protein is CASSLLGNLATEAFF.

The rearrangement uses TRBV12-3 or TRBV12-4 and TRBJ2-3; D uncertain. This CDR3 contains 12 residues. Trimming shortened V by 5 bases and J by 4 bases, and 7 bases separated the two germline ends. In DNA form, the CDR3 reads TGTGCCAGCAGTCCCGGCGCAGATACGCAGTATTTT. Its translation: CASSPGADTQYF.

V gene TRBV6-1 combines with J gene TRBJ1-1, with D perhaps TRBD1 (5 bases). This CDR3 comprises 16 residues. Trimming pared 4 bases from V and 1 base from J, leaving 16 bases between. In germline, CDR1 is MNHNS, CDR2 SASEGT. The CDR3 reads CASSGQVSQGNTEAFF. CDR3 DNA: TGTGCCAGCAGTGGGCAGGTCTCCCAGGGGAACACTGAAGCTTTCTTT.

CDR3 in DNA: TGTGCCGTGGGAGGACAGGCGAATGAAAAACTGTTTTTT. Translated, it gives CAVGGQANEKLFF. This chain connects TRBV2 to TRBJ1-4; 7 bases agree with TRBD1. Looked up from germline, CDR1 is SNHLY and CDR2 is FYNNEI. This CDR3 is built from 13 residues. V lost 11 bases, J lost 5 bases, and 8 bases stayed unmatched.

The chain recombines TRBV4-1 with TRBJ2-5, with a weak D call TRBD1 (5 bases). Trimming took 0 bases from V and 1 from J, leaving 12 bases between them. Germline assignment: CDR1 MGHRA and CDR2 YSYEKL. This CDR3 is built from 16 residues. CDR3 in DNA: TGCGCCAGCAGCCAAGATGGGGCGCACCCCCAAGAGACCCAGTACTTC. Protein sequence: CASSQDGAHPQETQYF.

V usage is TRBV30 and J usage is TRBJ1-3; D remains unclear. This CDR3 is 15 amino acids long. Trimming shortened V by 1 base and J by 0 bases, and 10 bases separated the two germline ends. The germline gives CDR1 GTSNPN, CDR2 SVGIG (reference sequence). This chain's CDR3 is CAWSAFSFSGNTIYF. The CDR3 region has the DNA TGTGCCTGGAGTGCATTTTCCTTCTCTGGAAACACCATATATTTT.

The chain is built from TRBV2 and TRBJ2-3; D remains unclear. V was trimmed by 4 bases and J by 2 bases, leaving 10 bases between them. CDR1 is SNHLY, CDR2 FYNNEI, per germline. The CDR3 covers 14 residues. Written as DNA, the CDR3 is TGTGCCAGCAGTGGAAGTCCAGACACAGATACGCAGTATTTT. Its translation: CASSGSPDTDTQYF. Full variable domain (remainder filled in from reference TRBV2 and TRBJ2-3): EPEVTQTPSHQVTQMGQEVILRCVPISNHLYFYWYRQILGQKVEFLVSFYNNEISEKSEIFDDQFSVERPDGSNFTLKIRSTKLEDSAMYFCASSGSPDTDTQYFGPGTRLTVL.

The chain joins TRBV9 to TRBJ2-1, with 9 bases lining up with TRBD2. V shed 2 bases, J shed 3 bases, and the junction held 3 bases outside the gene matches. This CDR3 spans 15 amino acids. CDR1 SGDLS and CDR2 YYNGEE come from the germline V gene. The CDR3 sequence is CASSVMTSGYNEQFF. CDR3 nucleotides: TGTGCCAGCAGCGTGATGACTAGCGGCTACAATGAGCAGTTCTTC.

This chain connects TRBV30 to TRBJ2-3, with D uncertain. CDR3 length: 13 residues. Per the germline V gene, CDR1 is GTSNPN and CDR2 is SVGIG (reference sequence). Trimming pared 2 bases from V and 7 bases from J, leaving 13 bases between. In nucleotides, the CDR3 is TGTGCCTGGAGTCGCAGGTCCACGTATACGCAGTATTTT. Protein product: CAWSRRSTYTQYF.

This clone was seen just once. The CDR3 is CSVGLTGLGEKLFF. In DNA form, the CDR3 reads TGCAGCGTGGGATTAACAGGGCTAGGTGAAAAACTGTTTTTT. The J gene is TRBJ1-4, the V gene TRBV29-1; possible D gene TRBD1, 6 bases. The CDR3 totals 14 residues. Deletions cut 6 bases from V and 7 bases from J, with 18 bases between. The germline V gene encodes CDR1 SQVTM and CDR2 ANQGSEA. Looking up the rest from reference TRBV29-1 and TRBJ1-4 gives the full variable domain: SAVISQKPSRDICQRGTSLTIQCQVDSQVTMMFWYRQQPGQSLTLIATANQGSEATYESGFVIDKFPISRPNLTFSTLTVSNMSPEDSSIYLCSVGLTGLGEKLFFGSGTQLSVL.

The genes are TRBV19 and TRBJ1-1; D gene ambiguous. Germline V gives CDR1 LNHDA, CDR2 SQIVND (reference sequence). This CDR3 contains 13 residues. V was pared by 1 base and J by 11 bases, with 14 bases between. The CDR3 DNA reads as TGTGCCAGTAGTATAGTGGCCTCCGCGCAGGCTTTCTTT. Translating it yields CASSIVASAQAFF.

The rearrangement links TRBV4-3 to TRBJ2-2; D gene ambiguous. This CDR3 contains 15 residues. V was pared by 7 bases and J by 6 bases, with 18 bases between. CDR1 LGHNA and CDR2 YSLEER come from the germline V gene. The CDR3 loop is CASTPSPATAGELFF. The CDR3 DNA follows: TGCGCCAGCACACCCTCCCCAGCTACTGCCGGGGAGCTGTTTTTT.

This chain joins TRBV24-1 and TRBJ2-2; possibly TRBD1 for D (6 bases). V lost 1 base to trimming and J lost 1 base, with 9 bases between them. The CDR3 consists of 16 residues. CDR1 is KGHDR, CDR2 SFDVKD, per germline. CDR3 sequence (DNA): TGTGCCACCAGTGATTTTGGGACAAGGAACACCGGGGAGCTGTTTTTT. Encoded protein: CATSDFGTRNTGELFF.

The chain carries TRBV5-8 and TRBJ2-3; tentatively, D is TRBD1 (6 bases). This CDR3 spans 15 amino acids. V lost 0 bases and J lost 2, with 10 bases in between. Germline values: CDR1 SGHTS, CDR2 YDEGEE. For the CDR3, the DNA is TGTGCCAGCAGCTTGGGGACAGTGAACACAGATACGCAGTATTTT. It codes for CASSLGTVNTDTQYF. Combining the CDR3 with reference TRBV5-8 and TRBJ2-3 gives the whole variable domain EAGVTQSPTHLIKTRGQQATLRCSPISGHTSVYWYQQALGLGLQFLLWYDEGEERNRGNFPPRFSGRQFPNYSSELNVNALELEDSALYLCASSLGTVNTDTQYFGPGTRLTVL.

This chain connects TRBV11-2 to TRBJ2-7; tentatively, D is TRBD2 (6 bases). The length of the CDR3 is 13 residues. CDR1 is SGHAT, CDR2 FQNNGV, per germline. Trimming cost V 8 bases and J 3 bases, with 14 bases left between them. CDR3 in amino acids: CASERGIIYEQYF. The CDR3 DNA sequence: TGTGCCAGCGAACGGGGGATAATCTACGAGCAGTACTTC.

The chain joins TRBV7-9 to TRBJ2-1; 9 nucleotides align to TRBD2. The CDR3 loop spans 14 amino acids. Germline assignment: CDR1 SEHNR and CDR2 FQNEAQ (reference sequence). V lost 5 bases, J lost 6 bases, and 5 bases stayed unmatched. CDR3 bases: TGTGCCAGCAGCGACGGGACTAGCATCAATGAGCAGTTCTTC. It encodes CASSDGTSINEQFF.

The V gene is TRBV20-1, the J gene TRBJ1-2; D is unclear. Germline CDR1 and CDR2: DFQATT and SNEGSKA (reference sequence). Trimming took off 5 bases at V and 4 bases at J, with 8 bases between the two ends. The CDR3 has 11 amino acids. The CDR3 region is CSASRSYGYTF. Written as DNA, the CDR3 is TGCAGTGCTTCCCGGTCCTATGGCTACACCTTC.

V gene TRBV7-9 combines with J gene TRBJ2-7, with TRBD1 as a possible D gene (6 bases). This CDR3 has 12 amino acids. With 4 bases removed from V and 5 bases from J, the gap between germline ends came to 9 bases. Germline V lookup: CDR1 SEHNR, CDR2 FQNEAQ (reference sequence). For the CDR3, the DNA is TGTGCCAGCAGCTCGGACAGTAACGAGCAGTACTTC. Its translation: CASSSDSNEQYF.

This chain joins TRBV27 and TRBJ2-3; 9 bases fit TRBD1. J lost 5 bases, V lost 7 bases, and 10 bases had no gene match. Per the germline V gene, CDR1 is MNHEY and CDR2 is SMNVEV (reference sequence). The CDR3 is 15 amino acids. CDR3 DNA sequence: TGTGCCAGCACAAAGACGGGACAGGGCCTAGATACGCAGTATTTT. Protein sequence: CASTKTGQGLDTQYF.

The chain has TRBV19 and TRBJ2-3; 8 bases are shared with TRBD2. The CDR3 runs to 16 residues. Germline lookup yields CDR1 LNHDA and CDR2 SQIVND (reference sequence). The J segment lost 8 bases and the V segment lost 7 bases, leaving 17 bases of the junction unmatched. The CDR3: CASKGSGKEGTPTQYF. Written as DNA, the CDR3 is TGTGCCAGTAAGGGTAGCGGGAAGGAGGGTACCCCTACGCAGTATTTT.

The chain links TRBV2 to TRBJ2-2; TRBD1 agrees at 8 bases. The CDR3 spans 15 residues. V trimming: 3 bases; J trimming: 4 bases; junction bases outside the gene matches: 4. Germline V gene lookup returns CDR1 SNHLY and CDR2 FYNNEI. The CDR3: CASSDRGRGTGELFF. The CDR3 DNA sequence: TGTGCCAGCAGTGACAGGGGGCGCGGCACCGGGGAGCTGTTTTTT.